These 16 T cell receptor beta chains were all obtained from the same sample, sequenced in a study of radiation and T cells in renal cell carcinoma. Measured with immunoSEQ multiplex PCR; TCRdb has only the in-frame clones, and not every one. The repertoire has tens of thousands of clones, 75% to 90% of them found once; the top ten carry less than 30%. Specified time point: blood 2 weeks post-SBRT. Treatment defined: 15 Gy SBRT to primary tumor, nephrectomy 4 weeks later. The source was blood, collected from a patient whose treatment included radiotherapy and nephrectomy. The receptor source for this set is a woman in her 70s with renal cell carcinoma.

This chain uses TRBV4-2 with TRBJ1-3; D not resolved. This CDR3 is built from 15 residues. Germline CDR1 and CDR2: LGHNA and YNFKEQ. Trimming took off 6 bases at V and 0 bases at J, with 12 bases between the two ends. CDR3 DNA: TGTGCCAGCAGGGTAGGCCACCGCTCTGGAAACACCATATATTTT. It translates to CASRVGHRSGNTIYF.

This rearrangement joins TRBV6-5 to TRBJ2-7; no clear D. Germline V CDR1 and CDR2: MNHEY, SVGAGI. V dropped 0 bases and J dropped 6 bases, with 6 bases sitting between them. The length of the CDR3 is 12 residues. CDR3 amino acids: CASSYSGGEQYF. For the CDR3, the DNA is TGTGCCAGCAGTTACTCTGGTGGCGAGCAGTACTTC.

The rearrangement links TRBV27 to TRBJ2-3; D gene unclear. Between the trimmed V and J ends, which lost 3 bases and 2 bases, there was a span of 9 bases. Germline-derived CDR1 and CDR2 are MNHEY and SMNVEV (reference sequence). This CDR3 is built from 14 residues. The CDR3 nucleotides are TGTGCCAGCAGTTTGGGCAGAAACACAGATACGCAGTATTTT. It yields the protein CASSLGRNTDTQYF.

The chain links TRBV10-3 to TRBJ2-3; D ambiguous. Trimming took 6 bases from V and 5 from J, leaving 9 bases between them. Germline CDR1 reads ENHRY; CDR2 reads SYGVKD. The CDR3 runs 12 residues. The CDR3 loop is CAISSTRDTQYF. Here the CDR3 DNA reads TGTGCCATCAGCTCGACACGAGATACGCAGTATTTT.

The CDR3 DNA reads as TGTGCCAGCTCGGACAGAACCAATCAGCCCCAGCATTTT. Encoded protein: CASSDRTNQPQHF. This chain links TRBV6-6 with TRBJ1-5, with D maybe TRBD1 (6 bases). Per germline, CDR1 MNHNY and CDR2 SVGAGI (reference sequence). The CDR3 contains 13 residues. Trimming removed 8 bases at V and 3 bases at J, with 11 bases between.

This clone came up once. The genes are TRBV30 and TRBJ2-4; 12 nucleotides line up with TRBD2. Germline trimming cut 2 bases from V and 3 bases from J; bases unmatched to any gene: 8. The germline V gene encodes CDR1 GTSNPN and CDR2 SVGIG (reference sequence). The CDR3 is 17 amino acids. This CDR3 is CAWSLKASGRDKNIQYF. For the CDR3, the DNA is TGTGCCTGGAGTTTAAAGGCTAGCGGGAGGGACAAAAACATTCAGTACTTC.

The chain uses TRBV10-3 and TRBJ1-2, with 12 bases that match TRBD1. This CDR3 region has 18 residues. Germline V gene data show CDR1 as ENHRY and CDR2 as SYGVKD. V lost 3 bases and J lost 3; bases outside the gene matches: 11. The CDR3 DNA reads TGTGCCATCAGTGAAGCCCCCGGGACAGGGGGCGCGTACTATGGCTACACCTTC. It encodes CAISEAPGTGGAYYGYTF.

The chain joins TRBV5-1 to TRBJ2-7; D is possibly TRBD1 (6 bases). Trimming took off 3 bases at V and 0 bases at J, with 10 bases between the two ends. Germline values: CDR1 SGHRS, CDR2 YFSETQ. This CDR3 spans 14 amino acids. The CDR3 sequence: CASSWDTSSYEQYF. The CDR3 DNA follows: TGCGCCAGCAGCTGGGACACGAGCTCCTACGAGCAGTACTTC.

The J gene is TRBJ1-5, the V gene TRBV19; TRBD1 agrees at 9 bases. CDR1 is LNHDA, CDR2 SQIVND, per germline (reference sequence). V trimming: 5 bases; J trimming: 9 bases; junction bases outside the gene matches: 8. This CDR3 region has 14 residues. The CDR3 nucleotides read TGTGCCAGTAGTTTGGGACAGGGAGCTGGGCCCCAGCATTTT. It is translated as CASSLGQGAGPQHF.

The CDR3 DNA sequence: TGCGCCAGCAGCCTCCTGGGGACAGGGGGCACCGGGGAGCTGTTTTTT. Its protein product is CASSLLGTGGTGELFF. The chain combines TRBV5-1 with TRBJ2-2, with TRBD1 matching over 11 bases. The CDR3 runs to 16 residues. In germline, CDR1 is SGHRS, CDR2 YFSETQ. V shed 4 bases and J 4 bases; nucleotides not matched to a gene: 6.

There are a few counts of this clone. The V and J genes are TRBV7-2 and TRBJ2-1; D is unclear. Germline lookup yields CDR1 SGHTA and CDR2 FQGNSA. CDR3 length: 12 amino acids. The ends were cut back, 3 bases at V and 10 bases at J, with 10 bases in the middle. CDR3 protein: CASSLASGEQFF. As DNA, the CDR3 is TGTGCCAGCAGCTTGGCTAGTGGGGAGCAGTTCTTC.

This clone is a singleton in its sample. This chain joins TRBV7-9 and TRBJ2-2; D gene unclear. CDR3 size: 16 residues. Germline values: CDR1 SEHNR, CDR2 FQNEAQ (reference sequence). The V gene lost 2 bases and the J gene lost 2 bases, with 12 bases spanning the gap. CDR3 DNA: TGTGCCAGCAGCTTAAGGAATGGCGGAAACACCGGGGAGCTGTTTTTT. Protein: CASSLRNGGNTGELFF.

This CDR3 is CASSIGQGEYEQYF. The DNA of the CDR3 is TGTGCCAGCAGCATTGGACAGGGAGAATACGAGCAGTACTTC. The chain links TRBV27 to TRBJ2-7; 8 nucleotides agree with TRBD1. V lost 6 bases and J lost 4; bases outside the gene matches: 8. This CDR3 spans 14 amino acids. The germline V gene encodes CDR1 MNHEY and CDR2 SMNVEV (reference sequence).

The rearrangement links TRBV5-1 to TRBJ1-4, with D perhaps TRBD1 (6 bases). Trimming left V 3 bases short and J 8 bases short, with 11 bases between. The CDR3 totals 13 residues. Germline CDR1 reads SGHRS; CDR2 reads YFSETQ. CDR3 nucleotides: TGCGCCAGCAGCTCGGGGGCTCGAGAAAAACTGTTTTTT. Residues: CASSSGAREKLFF. Combining the CDR3 with reference TRBV5-1 and TRBJ1-4 gives the whole variable domain KAGVTQTPRYLIKTRGQQVTLSCSPISGHRSVSWYQQTPGQGLQFLFEYFSETQRNKGNFPGRFSGRQFSNSRSEMNVSTLELGDSALYLCASSSGAREKLFFGSGTQLSVL.

The chain links TRBV5-6 to TRBJ2-3; D is ambiguous. The CDR3 contains 16 residues. Germline CDR1 reads SGHDT; CDR2 reads YYEEEE. The V gene lost 0 bases and the J gene lost 0 bases, with 11 bases spanning the gap. The CDR3 sequence: CASSLDGTRSTDTQYF. The CDR3 region has the DNA TGTGCCAGCAGCTTGGATGGTACCCGGAGCACAGATACGCAGTATTTT.

The chain combines TRBV7-2 with TRBJ1-1; D is perhaps TRBD1 (6 bases). CDR1 and CDR2 from the germline V gene are SGHTA and FQGNSA. Trimming cost V 2 bases and J 8 bases, with 18 bases left between them. The CDR3 has 15 amino acids. CDR3 protein: CASSLINSPGQEAFF. CDR3 nucleotide sequence: TGTGCCAGCAGCTTAATTAATTCACCAGGACAGGAAGCTTTCTTT.